This T cell receptor beta chain was identified in a study of human T cells and chemical hapten exposure. Each CDR3 protein is one row after TCRdb ran MiXCR on the RACE reads. Of 95,000 to 100,000 distinct CDR3 sequences listed, under 15% are singletons. V lost 6 bases and J lost 3, with 8 bases in between. The CDR3 contains 12 residues. Germline V gene lookup returns CDR1 SQVTM and CDR2 ANQGSEA. Time point noted: patch test 1, 2 weeks after DPC sensitization. Treatment given: therapeutic diphenylcyclopropenone sensitization with weekly scalp DPC. Specimen: whole blood, collected in connection with sensitization to the hapten diphenylcyclopropenone (DPC). V is TRBV29-1 and J is TRBJ2-2; a weak D match, TRBD2 (5 bases). The receptor was derived from a woman between 40 and 50 years old with alopecia areata. Some clones in this sample may be carry-over from other donors' samples. In nucleotides, the CDR3 is TGCAGCGTGTTTAGCGACACCGGGGAGCTGTTTTTT. It specifies CSVFSDTGELFF.